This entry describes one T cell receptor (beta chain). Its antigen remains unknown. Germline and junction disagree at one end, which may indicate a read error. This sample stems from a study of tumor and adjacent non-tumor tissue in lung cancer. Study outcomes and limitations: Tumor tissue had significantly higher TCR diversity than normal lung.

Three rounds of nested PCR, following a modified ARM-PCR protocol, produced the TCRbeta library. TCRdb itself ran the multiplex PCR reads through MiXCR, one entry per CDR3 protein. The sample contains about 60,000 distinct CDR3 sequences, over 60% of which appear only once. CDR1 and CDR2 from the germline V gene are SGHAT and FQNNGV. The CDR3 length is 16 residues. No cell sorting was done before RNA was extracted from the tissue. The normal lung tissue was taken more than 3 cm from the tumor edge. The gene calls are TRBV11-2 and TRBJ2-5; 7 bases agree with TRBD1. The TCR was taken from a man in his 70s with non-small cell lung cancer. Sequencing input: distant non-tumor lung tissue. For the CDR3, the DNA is TGTGCTAGTAGCTTAGGATGGGACAGCCCTCAAGAGACCCGGTACTTC. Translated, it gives CASSLGWDSPQETRYF.